Below, 26 T cell receptor beta chains from the same sample are listed, as sequenced in a study of cytotoxic CD8 clonotypes in ibrutinib-treated CLL. Data came from immunoSEQ multiplex PCR; TCRdb stores just in-frame clones and leaves some out. The sample carries 75,000 to 90,000 clones, around four fifths recorded once. The sample in question was PBMCs, obtained after 24 months of ibrutinib treatment. All receptors come from a human donor with chronic lymphocytic leukemia.

The V gene is TRBV5-1, the J gene TRBJ2-7; D gene uncertain. V dropped 2 bases and J dropped 7 bases, with 7 bases sitting between them. The germline gives CDR1 SGHRS, CDR2 YFSETQ. The CDR3 runs to 11 residues. The CDR3 nucleotides read TGCGCCAGCAGCTTATCTGAGGAGCAGTACTTC. Amino acid sequence: CASSLSEEQYF. The variable domain in full, completed from reference TRBV5-1 and TRBJ2-7, reads KAGVTQTPRYLIKTRGQQVTLSCSPISGHRSVSWYQQTPGQGLQFLFEYFSETQRNKGNFPGRFSGRQFSNSRSEMNVSTLELGDSALYLCASSLSEEQYFGPGTRLTVT.

The gene calls are TRBV6-5 and TRBJ2-7; D gene unclear. Per germline, CDR1 MNHEY and CDR2 SVGAGI. V was clipped by 0 bases and J by 0 bases, with 9 bases between them. This CDR3 comprises 15 residues. The CDR3 sequence: CASSYSTASSYEQYF. CDR3 sequence (DNA): TGTGCCAGCAGTTACTCGACTGCTAGCTCCTACGAGCAGTACTTC.

This clone was counted a few times. The chain carries TRBV4-2 and TRBJ1-5; D call uncertain. Trimming stripped 3 bases from V and 0 bases from J, with 9 bases between. CDR3 length: 15 residues. From germline, CDR1 is LGHNA and CDR2 YNFKEQ. The CDR3 DNA sequence: TGTGCCAGCAGCCAGACCGATTATAGCAATCAGCCCCAGCATTTT. Translating gives CASSQTDYSNQPQHF.

The rearrangement joins TRBV5-1 to TRBJ2-3, with D hard to call. V was clipped by 0 bases and J by 3 bases, with 14 bases between them. From germline, CDR1 is SGHRS and CDR2 YFSETQ. This CDR3 spans 16 amino acids. CDR3 in DNA: TGCGCCAGCAGCTTGGCCACGGGCGCAGGAACAGATACGCAGTATTTT. Translation gives CASSLATGAGTDTQYF.

The J gene is TRBJ1-2, the V gene TRBV7-2, with D perhaps TRBD1 (5 bases). Per germline, CDR1 SGHTA and CDR2 FQGNSA. Trimming took off 1 base at V and 6 bases at J, with 15 bases between the two ends. The CDR3 has 15 amino acids. CDR3 sequence: CASSLVQGPGHGYTF. CDR3 DNA sequence: TGTGCCAGCAGCTTAGTGCAGGGCCCGGGGCATGGCTACACCTTC.

The CDR3 reads CASSLEPSGSREQFF. The CDR3 DNA sequence: TGCGCCAGCAGCCTAGAGCCTAGCGGGAGCCGGGAGCAGTTCTTC. The chain has TRBV5-1 and TRBJ2-1; TRBD2 matches at 10 bases. The germline V gene encodes CDR1 SGHRS and CDR2 YFSETQ. The CDR3 has 15 residues. Trimming at V came to 4 bases and at J to 10 bases, leaving 11 bases not matched to a gene.

The J gene is TRBJ2-4, the V gene TRBV10-3; D is uncertain. Germline V gene sequence: CDR1 ENHRY, CDR2 SYGVKD. Trimming removed 6 bases at V and 9 bases at J, with 18 bases between. The CDR3 sequence is 14 residues long. CDR3 amino acids: CAISPGAPSGIQYF. CDR3 coding DNA: TGTGCCATCAGCCCAGGAGCTCCTTCGGGCATTCAGTACTTC.

V gene TRBV7-6 combines with J gene TRBJ2-7; weak D call: TRBD1 (6 bases). Between the trimmed V and J ends, which lost 1 base and 0 bases, there was a span of 10 bases. The CDR3 is 15 amino acids. Germline assignment: CDR1 SGHVS and CDR2 FNYEAQ. The CDR3 loop reads CASSLVAGASYEQYF. CDR3 DNA sequence: TGTGCCAGCAGCTTAGTTGCAGGGGCCTCCTACGAGCAGTACTTC.

V gene TRBV6-1 combines with J gene TRBJ2-5; D is unresolved. With 3 bases removed from V and 2 bases from J, the gap between germline ends came to 19 bases. The germline CDR1 and CDR2 sequences are MNHNS and SASEGT. This CDR3 spans 17 amino acids. Here the CDR3 reads CASSEVGFRRIQETQYF. The CDR3 DNA is TGTGCCAGCAGTGAGGTGGGTTTTCGACGGATTCAAGAGACCCAGTACTTC.

This sequence joins TRBV6-6 and TRBJ2-7; 7 nucleotides agree with TRBD1. V lost 0 bases, J lost 2 bases, and 7 bases stayed unmatched. Germline CDR1 MNHNY, CDR2 SVGAGI (reference sequence). The CDR3 consists of 16 residues. For the CDR3, the DNA is TGTGCCAGCAGTTACTCAGGGGGCGGCGGAACCTACGAGCAGTACTTC. This gives the protein CASSYSGGGGTYEQYF.

The V call is TRBV2, the J call TRBJ2-1; possibly TRBD1 or TRBD2 for D (5 bases each). Trimming pared 6 bases from V and 6 bases from J, leaving 24 bases between. Germline V CDR1 and CDR2: SNHLY, FYNNEI. This CDR3 is 17 amino acids long. The CDR3 region is CASRKTNQGTVPNEQFF. The CDR3 DNA sequence: TGTGCCAGCAGAAAGACCAATCAAGGGACGGTCCCCAATGAGCAGTTCTTC.

The genes are TRBV9 and TRBJ2-2; no definite D call. V was cut by 4 bases and J by 6 bases, with 10 bases left in between. This CDR3 spans 13 amino acids. CDR1 SGDLS and CDR2 YYNGEE come from the germline V gene. CDR3 nucleotide sequence: TGTGCCAGCAGCCCAGTCAGCGCCGGGGAGCTGTTTTTT. This codes for CASSPVSAGELFF. Combining the CDR3 with reference TRBV9 and TRBJ2-2 gives the whole variable domain DSGVTQTPKHLITATGQRVTLRCSPRSGDLSVYWYQQSLDQGLQFLIQYYNGEERAKGNILERFSAQQFPDLHSELNLSSLELGDSALYFCASSPVSAGELFFGEGSRLTVL.

The rearrangement links TRBV6-1 to TRBJ2-7; D not resolved. Trimming removed 6 bases from V and 3 bases from J, with 12 bases in between. Germline lookup yields CDR1 MNHNS and CDR2 SASEGT. This CDR3 region has 13 residues. The CDR3 region has the DNA TGTGCCAGCAGAACGGACCGAGACTACGAGCAGTACTTC. It codes for CASRTDRDYEQYF.

The rearrangement links TRBV6-5 to TRBJ1-4; 7 nucleotides agree with TRBD1. The CDR3 has 14 amino acids. V was pared by 7 bases and J by 4 bases, with 6 bases of the junction left unmatched. Germline V lookup: CDR1 MNHEY, CDR2 SVGAGI. CDR3 in DNA: TGTGCCAGCAAACCGGGACAGATTAATGAAAAACTGTTTTTT. Protein sequence: CASKPGQINEKLFF.

The chain combines TRBV2 with TRBJ2-7; D ambiguous. The CDR3 contains 11 residues. Trimming pared 6 bases from V and 3 bases from J, leaving 6 bases between. Germline V gene lookup returns CDR1 SNHLY and CDR2 FYNNEI. Written as DNA, the CDR3 is TGTGCCAGCAGGGCAGTCTACGAGCAGTACTTC. Translated: CASRAVYEQYF.

The chain employs TRBV7-2 and TRBJ2-1; 11 positions match TRBD2. The CDR3 sequence is 17 residues long. The trim removed 0 bases at V and 9 bases at J, leaving 10 bases unmatched. Germline CDR1 SGHTA, CDR2 FQGNSA. DNA of the CDR3: TGTGCCAGCAGCTTAGCAGGGACTAGCGGCGTCTATGGTGAGCAGTTCTTC. Its protein product is CASSLAGTSGVYGEQFF.

The chain employs TRBV28 and TRBJ2-1, with TRBD1 identical over 7 bases. Germline CDR1 MDHEN, CDR2 SYDVKM. With 9 bases clipped from V and 7 bases from J, the junction kept 9 bases outside the gene matches. The CDR3 spans 13 residues. This CDR3 is CASKDGTDNEQFF. In DNA, the CDR3 is TGTGCCAGTAAGGACGGGACAGATAATGAGCAGTTCTTC.

The J gene is TRBJ2-6, the V gene TRBV18; TRBD1 matches 12 bases. The V gene's germline CDR1 is KGHSH and CDR2 LQKENI. V lost 1 base, J lost 2 bases, and 9 bases stayed unmatched. The CDR3 is 20 amino acids. CDR3 in DNA: TGTGCCAGCTCACCACTGGGGATAGGGACAGGGGGCGCTGGGGCCAACGTCCTGACTTTC. Translation: CASSPLGIGTGGAGANVLTF.

The V gene is TRBV4-2, the J gene TRBJ2-7; D not resolved. Germline V gene data show CDR1 as LGHNA and CDR2 as YNFKEQ. With 1 base removed from V and 0 bases from J, the gap between germline ends came to 4 bases. The CDR3 is made up of 13 amino acids. DNA for the CDR3: TGTGCCAGCAGCCAAGGGAGCTCCTACGAGCAGTACTTC. Translation: CASSQGSSYEQYF.

This clone came up once. The chain carries TRBV4-1 and TRBJ2-7; the D gene is possibly TRBD1 (6 bases). The V gene's germline CDR1 is MGHRA and CDR2 YSYEKL. The CDR3 runs 17 residues. V gave up 0 bases and J gave up 3 bases, with 18 bases separating them. The CDR3 loop reads CASSQEPSRAGDYEQYF. In DNA, the CDR3 is TGCGCCAGCAGCCAAGAACCATCTCGGGCAGGGGACTACGAGCAGTACTTC.

This clone has a handful of counts. The chain recombines TRBV19 with TRBJ1-1, with D perhaps TRBD1 (6 bases). Trimming took off 7 bases at V and 2 bases at J, with 11 bases between the two ends. The CDR3 runs 13 residues. CDR1 is LNHDA and CDR2 is SQIVND in the germline V gene (reference sequence). In nucleotides, the CDR3 is TGTGCCAGTAAAGGACAGACTAACACTGAAGCTTTCTTT. It encodes CASKGQTNTEAFF.

V usage is TRBV9 and J usage is TRBJ2-1; TRBD1 matches at 10 bases. Germline values: CDR1 SGDLS, CDR2 YYNGEE. This CDR3 spans 16 amino acids. The V gene end was trimmed by 2 bases and the J gene end by 3 bases; junction bases not matched to a gene: 5. The CDR3, as DNA: TGTGCCAGCAGCGTTACCGGGACAGGGGTCTACAATGAGCAGTTCTTC. Translating it yields CASSVTGTGVYNEQFF.

V usage is TRBV19 and J usage is TRBJ1-4; D is ambiguous. The CDR3 spans 14 residues. Per the germline V gene, CDR1 is LNHDA and CDR2 is SQIVND (reference sequence). V gave up 3 bases and J gave up 5 bases, with 10 bases separating them. The CDR3 sequence: CASSIYRRNEKLFF. CDR3 bases: TGTGCCAGTAGTATTTATAGGAGAAATGAAAAACTGTTTTTT.

This chain uses TRBV19 with TRBJ2-7; D might be TRBD1 (6 bases). CDR3 length: 13 residues. V was trimmed by 6 bases and J by 5 bases, leaving 14 bases between them. Germline CDR1 reads LNHDA; CDR2 reads SQIVND (reference sequence). The CDR3 nucleotides read TGTGCCAGTAGGGTAACAGGGATTGACGAGCAGTACTTC. This encodes CASRVTGIDEQYF.

This clone showed up just once. This chain links TRBV5-5 with TRBJ1-1; D is unresolved. The V gene lost 4 bases and the J gene lost 0 bases, with 13 bases spanning the gap. Germline CDR1 SGHKS, CDR2 YYEKEE (reference sequence). This CDR3 is 15 amino acids long. The CDR3, as DNA: TGTGCCAGCAGCCGGATCACAGTGTTGAACACTGAAGCTTTCTTT. It codes for CASSRITVLNTEAFF.

The chain combines TRBV6-1 with TRBJ2-2; TRBD2 matches at 11 bases. Germline trimming cut 4 bases from V and 4 bases from J; bases unmatched to any gene: 8. CDR3 length: 17 amino acids. Germline loops: CDR1 MNHNS, CDR2 SASEGT. The CDR3: CASSVGTSGSRTGELFF. The DNA for the CDR3 is TGTGCCAGCAGTGTTGGTACTAGCGGGAGTCGCACCGGGGAGCTGTTTTTT.